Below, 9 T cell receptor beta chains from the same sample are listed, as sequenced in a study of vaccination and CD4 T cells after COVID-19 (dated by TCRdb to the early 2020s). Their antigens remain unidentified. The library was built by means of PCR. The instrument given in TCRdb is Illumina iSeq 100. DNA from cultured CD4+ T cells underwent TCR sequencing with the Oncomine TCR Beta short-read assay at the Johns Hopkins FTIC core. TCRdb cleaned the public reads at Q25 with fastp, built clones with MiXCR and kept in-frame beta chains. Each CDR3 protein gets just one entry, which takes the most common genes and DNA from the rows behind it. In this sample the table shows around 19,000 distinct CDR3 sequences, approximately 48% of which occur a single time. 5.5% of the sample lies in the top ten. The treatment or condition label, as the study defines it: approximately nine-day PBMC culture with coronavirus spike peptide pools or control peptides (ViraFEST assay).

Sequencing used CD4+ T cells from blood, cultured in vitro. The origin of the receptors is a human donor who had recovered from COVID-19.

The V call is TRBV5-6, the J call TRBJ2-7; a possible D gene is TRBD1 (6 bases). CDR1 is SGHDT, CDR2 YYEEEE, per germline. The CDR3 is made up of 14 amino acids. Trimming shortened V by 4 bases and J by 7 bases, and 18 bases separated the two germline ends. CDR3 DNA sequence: TGTGCCAGCAGCCGCCGGGACACCGATGGTGAGCAGTACTTC. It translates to CASSRRDTDGEQYF.

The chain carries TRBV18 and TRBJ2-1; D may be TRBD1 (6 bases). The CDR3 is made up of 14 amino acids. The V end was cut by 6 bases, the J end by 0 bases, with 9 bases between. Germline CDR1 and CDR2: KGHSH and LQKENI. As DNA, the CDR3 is TGTGCCAGCTCCGGACAGAGCTCCTACAATGAGCAGTTCTTC. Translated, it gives CASSGQSSYNEQFF.

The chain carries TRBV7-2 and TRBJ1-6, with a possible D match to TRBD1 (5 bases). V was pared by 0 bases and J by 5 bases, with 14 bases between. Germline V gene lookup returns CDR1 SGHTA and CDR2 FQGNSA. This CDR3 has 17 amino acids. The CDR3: CASSLAGTLPHNSPLHF. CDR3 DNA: TGTGCCAGCAGCTTAGCCGGGACCCTACCTCATAATTCACCCCTCCACTTT.

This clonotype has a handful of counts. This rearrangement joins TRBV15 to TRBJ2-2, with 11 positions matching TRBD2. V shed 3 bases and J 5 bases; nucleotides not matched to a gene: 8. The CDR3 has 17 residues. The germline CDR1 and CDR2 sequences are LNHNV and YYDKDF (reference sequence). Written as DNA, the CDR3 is TGTGCCACCAGCAGGGGAACTAGCGGGAGAAGAACCGGGGAGCTGTTTTTT. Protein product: CATSRGTSGRRTGELFF. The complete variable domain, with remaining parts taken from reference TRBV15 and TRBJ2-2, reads DAMVIQNPRYQVTQFGKPVTLSCSQTLNHNVMYWYQQKSSQAPKLLFHYYDKDFNNEADTPDNFQSRRPNTSFCFLDIRSPGLGDTAMYLCATSRGTSGRRTGELFFGEGSRLTVL.

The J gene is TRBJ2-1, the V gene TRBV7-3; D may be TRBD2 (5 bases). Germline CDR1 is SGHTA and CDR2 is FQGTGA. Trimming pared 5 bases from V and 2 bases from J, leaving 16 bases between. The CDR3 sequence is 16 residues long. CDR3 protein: CASSRTSDMAYNEQFF. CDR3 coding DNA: TGTGCCAGCAGCAGAACTAGTGACATGGCCTACAATGAGCAGTTCTTC.

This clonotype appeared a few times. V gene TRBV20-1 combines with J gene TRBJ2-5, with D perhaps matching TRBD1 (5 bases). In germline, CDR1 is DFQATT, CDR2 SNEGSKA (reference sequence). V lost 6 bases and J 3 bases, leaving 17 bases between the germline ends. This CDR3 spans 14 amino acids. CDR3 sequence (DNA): TGCAGTGCCCCAGGGCCCACAGCTGAAGAGACCCAGTACTTC. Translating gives CSAPGPTAEETQYF.

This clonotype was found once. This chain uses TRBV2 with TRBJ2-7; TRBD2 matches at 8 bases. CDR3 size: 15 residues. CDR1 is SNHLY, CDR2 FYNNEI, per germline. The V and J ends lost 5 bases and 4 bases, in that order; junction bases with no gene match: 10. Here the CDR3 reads CASSNQAGVTYEQYF. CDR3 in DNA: TGTGCCAGCAGTAACCAAGCGGGAGTAACGTACGAGCAGTACTTC.

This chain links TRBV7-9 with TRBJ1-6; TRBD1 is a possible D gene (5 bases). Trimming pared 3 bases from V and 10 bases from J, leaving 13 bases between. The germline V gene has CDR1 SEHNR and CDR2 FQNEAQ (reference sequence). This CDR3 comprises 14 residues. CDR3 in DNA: TGTGCCAGCAGCTTCGGTCAGGAGGGGTCACCCCTCCACTTT. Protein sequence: CASSFGQEGSPLHF. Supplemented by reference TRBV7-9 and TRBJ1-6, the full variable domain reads DTGVSQNPRHKITKRGQNVTFRCDPISEHNRLYWYRQTLGQGPEFLTYFQNEAQLEKSRLLSDRFSAERPKGSFSTLEIQRTEQGDSAMYLCASSFGQEGSPLHFGNGTRLTVT.

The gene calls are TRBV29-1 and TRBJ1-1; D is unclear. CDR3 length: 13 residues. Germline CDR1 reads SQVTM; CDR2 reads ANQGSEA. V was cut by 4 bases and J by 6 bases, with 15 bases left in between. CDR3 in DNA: TGCAGCGTTGGAAAAGCTGGAGGCTCTGAAGCTTTCTTT. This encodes CSVGKAGGSEAFF.